The rows below give T cell receptor beta chains drawn from one sample of a study of blood T cell repertoires in COVID-19. The repertoire was sequenced with immunoSEQ multiplex PCR; TCRdb's copy has only in-frame clones and lacks some. The sample lists almost 200,000 clones, roughly 77% occurring once. Sequencing input: peripheral blood. The receptors were gathered from a woman in her 40s with COVID-19, enrolled during active disease. The CDR3 runs from the conserved cysteine through the conserved F or W. A D gene is named only where the DNA matches it firmly. Clone size appears in some rows only: once, few, many, or a class for an expanded clone.

j_call clone_size v_call d_call cdr3_nt cdr3_aa
TRBJ2-3 few TRBV24-1 TRBD2 TGTGCCACCAGTGGCGCTAGCGGGGGGTTCGATACGCAGTATTTT CATSGASGGFDTQYF
TRBJ2-3 - TRBV18 - TGTGCCAGCTCACCACGGGGGACTGGTACAGATACGCAGTATTTT CASSPRGTGTDTQYF
TRBJ1-4 - TRBV10-3 TRBD1 TGTGCCACCCGGGACAGAGCAACTAATGAAAAACTGTTTTTT CATRDRATNEKLFF
TRBJ1-1 - TRBV6-5 - TGTGCCAGCAGTTACCAGGGAAAACCTGAAGCTTTCTTT CASSYQGKPEAFF
TRBJ2-4 - TRBV4-2 - TGTGCCAGCAGCCCCGGGGGAAGGGAGAACATTCAGTACTTC CASSPGGRENIQYF
TRBJ1-1 - TRBV5-4 TRBD1 TGTGCCAGCAGCCACTCCAGGGGGGAGAACACTGAAGCTTTCTTT CASSHSRGENTEAFF
TRBJ2-1 - TRBV10-3 TRBD2 TGTGCCATTCGACTAGCGGGAGTTCACAATGAGCAGTTCTTC CAIRLAGVHNEQFF
TRBJ2-5 once TRBV3-1/TRBV3-2 TRBD2 TGTGCCAGCAGCCGGCGGGAGGGGGCGGTGGAGACCCAGTACTTC CASSRREGAVETQYF
TRBJ1-3 - TRBV7-2 - TGTGCCAGCAGCAGACAGGTGGGCTCTGGAAACACCATATATTTT CASSRQVGSGNTIYF
TRBJ1-5 - TRBV10-3 TRBD1 TGTGCCATCAGTGCAGGAACAGGGGGCAGTCAGCCCCAGCATTTT CAISAGTGGSQPQHF
TRBJ2-5 - TRBV5-4 - TGTGCCAGCAGCTTGGGAATGGGGGGGGCCCAAGAGACCCAGTACTTC CASSLGMGGAQETQYF
TRBJ2-1 - TRBV7-2 TRBD2 TGTGCCAGCAGCGTCAAACTAGCGGGGGGGCTCAATGAGCAGTTCTTC CASSVKLAGGLNEQFF
TRBJ2-1 few TRBV5-4 TRBD2 TGTGCCAGCAGCTTGCGCGGGAGTGGCGATGAGCAGTTCTTC CASSLRGSGDEQFF
TRBJ2-2 few TRBV18 TRBD1 TGTGCCAGCTCACCATCGGCAACAGGGGGCGCGGACACCGGGGAGCTGTTTTTT CASSPSATGGADTGELFF
TRBJ2-3 - TRBV4-1 - TGCGCCAGCAGCCAAGTAGGGACACCATATCGCACAGATACGCAGTATTTT CASSQVGTPYRTDTQYF
TRBJ2-1 - TRBV2 - TGTGCCAGCAGTGAGAGTGAGAAGGACCCTAGCTCCAATGAGCAGTTCTTC CASSESEKDPSSNEQFF
TRBJ2-5 - TRBV5-1 TRBD2 TGCGCCAGCAGCTTGGGAAATTCGGGACTACAAGAGACCCAGTACTTC CASSLGNSGLQETQYF
TRBJ2-2 - TRBV6-2/TRBV6-3 - TGTGCCAGCAGTTACCGTCCGGGACAGAACACCGGGGAGCTGTTTTTT CASSYRPGQNTGELFF
TRBJ2-2 - TRBV7-7 - TGTGCCAGCAGCACTGAACTGGCAGGGCCGGGCACCGGGGAGCTGTTTTTT CASSTELAGPGTGELFF
TRBJ2-7 - TRBV19 TRBD1 TGTGCCAGTTCTACAGGGGGCGTTTATCGGGACGAGCAGTACTTC CASSTGGVYRDEQYF
TRBJ2-2 - TRBV9 TRBD2 TGTGCCAGCAGCCCCACCAGCGGGGGGTTCGGGGAGCTGTTTTTT CASSPTSGGFGELFF
TRBJ2-2 few TRBV5-6 TRBD2 TGTGCCAGCAGCTTGTACGGGACTAGCGTGAACGGGGAGCTGTTTTTT CASSLYGTSVNGELFF
TRBJ2-7 - TRBV6-2/TRBV6-3 - TGTGCCAGCAGTTACGAAGCGGCGAGAGTTGGAAGAGGCTACGAGCAGTACTTC CASSYEAARVGRGYEQYF
TRBJ1-3 - TRBV23-1 TRBD1 TGCGCCAGCAACGAATTGGGACAGCCGAGCTCTGGAAACACCATATATTTT CASNELGQPSSGNTIYF
TRBJ2-6 - TRBV7-2 - TGTGCCAGCAAGGGGACAACAGGGACAGGGGCCAACGTCCTGACTTTC CASKGTTGTGANVLTF
TRBJ1-6 - TRBV9 - TGTGCCAGCACCCTGACGGGGGGTAATAATTCACCCCTCCACTTT CASTLTGGNNSPLHF
TRBJ1-3 - TRBV2 - TGTGCCAGCAGTGATTTACGGGGAAAGGGAAACACCATATATTTT CASSDLRGKGNTIYF
TRBJ2-3 - TRBV5-6 TRBD2 TGTGCCAGCAGCGCGACTAGCGGGAGCACAGATACGCAGTATTTT CASSATSGSTDTQYF
TRBJ2-2 - TRBV6-4 - TGTGCCAGCAGTAAGGGGATCGCCACCGGGGAGCTGTTTTTT CASSKGIATGELFF